This T cell receptor beta chain was captured in a study of T cells after yellow fever vaccination. Findings and caveats of the study: The booster response re-showed most primary clones: 96% CD4, 88% CD8. The secondary response was weaker but peaked faster, day 5 versus 15.

Turning to this clonotype: Its antigen is not identified.

In germline, CDR1 is ENHRY, CDR2 SYGVKD. The CDR3 is 11 amino acids. V lost 5 bases, J lost 8 bases, and 7 bases lay in between. 5'RACE template switching added a universal primer site and UMIs to TCR cDNA. TCRdb re-derived calls from the 5' RACE reads in MiXCR, one entry per CDR3 protein. Of 300,000 to 450,000 distinct CDR3 sequences listed, roughly 6.1% are singletons. Sequenced here: PBMCs, sampled 5 days after the yellow fever booster vaccination. This chain joins TRBV10-3 and TRBJ2-1; D unclear. This TCR came from a man younger than 45 who received the YFV17D yellow fever vaccine. The chain's CDR3 is CAISQSHEQFF. The CDR3 DNA sequence: TGTGCCATCAGTCAATCCCATGAGCAGTTCTTC.